These T cell receptor beta chains were read from a single sample in a study of human thymus T cells. Data came from immunoSEQ multiplex PCR; TCRdb stores just in-frame clones and leaves some out. The sample records about 60,000 clones, about 93% being singletons. Material for sequencing was blood. All receptors derive from a boy under two years old with a congenital heart defect but otherwise immunologically healthy. The CDR3 runs from the conserved cysteine through the conserved F or W. The D gene is left open where the match is weak. Only some rows state a clone size, as once, few, many or a class for expanded clones.

CATVAGDGTDTQYF	TGTGCCACCGTAGCGGGAGACGGCACAGATACGCAGTATTTT	TRBJ2-3	TRBD2	14	TRBV7-2	NA
CSASLGSQNTEAFF	TGCAGCGCCTCTTTGGGAAGCCAGAACACTGAAGCTTTCTTT	TRBJ1-1	NA	14	TRBV29-1	NA
CASSQARGNTEAFF	TGCGCCAGCAGCCAAGCTCGGGGGAACACTGAAGCTTTCTTT	TRBJ1-1	NA	14	TRBV4-1	NA
CASSFGGGETQYF	TGTGCCAGCTCTTTTGGCGGGGGGGAGACCCAGTACTTC	TRBJ2-5	TRBD2	13	TRBV2	once
CATSTSASSYNEQFF	TGTGCCACCAGCACAAGCGCGAGCTCCTACAATGAGCAGTTCTTC	TRBJ2-1	NA	15	TRBV15	once
CASSPEGQRANEKLFF	TGTGCCAGCAGCCCTGAGGGACAGCGAGCTAATGAAAAACTGTTTTTT	TRBJ1-4	TRBD1	16	TRBV7-2	NA
CASGPQGTRSLIATKNSALHF	TGTGCCAGTGGACCACAGGGGACGCGTTCACTTATCGCGACCAAGAATTCGGCCCTCCACTTT	TRBJ1-6	TRBD1	21	TRBV19	NA
CASSVGRDSRNEQYF	TGTGCCAGCAGCGTAGGCAGGGACAGCAGGAACGAGCAGTACTTC	TRBJ2-7	TRBD1	15	TRBV9	NA
CASSPERETQYF	TGTGCCAGCAGCCCAGAGAGAGAGACCCAGTACTTC	TRBJ2-5	NA	12	TRBV5-4	NA
CASSVEEVQGSETQYF	TGTGCCAGCAGCGTAGAGGAGGTCCAGGGGAGCGAGACCCAGTACTTC	TRBJ2-5	NA	16	TRBV9	NA
CASRRAVNYGYTF	TGCGCAAGCAGGAGGGCTGTCAACTATGGCTACACCTTC	TRBJ1-2	NA	13	TRBV28	NA
CASSLSAGERDTGELFF	TGTGCCAGCAGCTTATCAGCGGGAGAGAGGGACACCGGGGAGCTGTTTTTT	TRBJ2-2	TRBD2	17	TRBV7-9	NA
CASSLQGGGNYGYTF	TGCGCCAGCAGCCTACAAGGTGGGGGGAACTATGGCTACACCTTC	TRBJ1-2	NA	15	TRBV4-1	NA
CASSPLLGAEAFF	TGCGCCAGCAGCCCCCTATTGGGGGCTGAAGCTTTCTTT	TRBJ1-1	NA	13	TRBV4-1	NA
CASLNRGFINYGYTF	TGTGCCAGTTTAAACAGGGGTTTCATTAACTATGGCTACACCTTC	TRBJ1-2	TRBD1	15	TRBV28	NA
CATSRGRVNYGYTF	TGTGCCACCAGCAGAGGAAGGGTTAACTATGGCTACACCTTC	TRBJ1-2	NA	14	TRBV15	NA
CASMIGRTDTQYF	TGTGCCAGCATGATAGGTCGCACAGATACGCAGTATTTT	TRBJ2-3	NA	13	TRBV2	NA
CASSLSYEQYF	TGTGCCAGCAGCCTGTCCTACGAGCAGTACTTC	TRBJ2-7	NA	11	TRBV7-8	NA
CASSRRGAGNIQYF	TGTGCCAGCAGCCGTAGAGGGGCGGGAAACATTCAGTACTTC	TRBJ2-4	NA	14	TRBV6-6	NA
CASSLIPETQYF	TGTGCCAGCAGTTTAATCCCGGAGACCCAGTACTTC	TRBJ2-5	NA	12	TRBV28	NA
CASSQTGGPNTEAFF	TGTGCCAGCAGTCAGACGGGGGGACCGAACACTGAAGCTTTCTTT	TRBJ1-1	NA	15	TRBV6-5	NA
CASSVTGTTGTQYF	TGTGCCAGCAGCGTCACCGGGACTACGGGCACGCAGTATTTT	TRBJ2-3	TRBD2	14	TRBV7-2	NA
CASSRLTHNEQFF	TGTGCCAGCTCACGGCTGACCCACAATGAGCAGTTCTTC	TRBJ2-1	NA	13	TRBV18	once
CASSFRDEQFF	TGTGCCAGCAGTTTCAGGGATGAGCAGTTCTTC	TRBJ2-1	NA	11	TRBV28	NA
CASSIFVRSNTGELFF	NA	TRBJ2-2	NA	16	TRBV19	NA
CASSEGTNYGYTF	TGTGCCAGCAGTGAAGGGACAAACTATGGCTACACCTTC	TRBJ1-2	NA	13	TRBV2	NA
CAISAGVGNQPQHF	TGTGCCATCAGTGCTGGAGTAGGGAATCAGCCCCAGCATTTT	TRBJ1-5	NA	14	TRBV10-3	NA
CATSREWDRWGADGYTF	TGTGCCACCAGCAGAGAATGGGACCGGTGGGGGGCAGATGGCTACACCTTC	TRBJ1-2	NA	17	TRBV15	NA
CASSLVQADGQFF	TGTGCCAGCAGCTTAGTACAGGCTGACGGGCAGTTCTTC	TRBJ2-1	NA	13	TRBV11-2	once